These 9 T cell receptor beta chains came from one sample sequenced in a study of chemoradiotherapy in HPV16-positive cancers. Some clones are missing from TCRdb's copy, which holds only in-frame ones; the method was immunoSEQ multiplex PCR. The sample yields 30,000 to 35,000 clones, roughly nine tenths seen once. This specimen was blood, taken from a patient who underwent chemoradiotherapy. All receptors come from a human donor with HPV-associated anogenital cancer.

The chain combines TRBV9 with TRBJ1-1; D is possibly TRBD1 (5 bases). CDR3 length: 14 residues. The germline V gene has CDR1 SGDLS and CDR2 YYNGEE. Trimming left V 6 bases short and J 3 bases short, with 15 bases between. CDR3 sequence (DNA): TGTGCCAGCACCCTTTCGGGGGTTGACACTGAAGCTTTCTTT. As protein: CASTLSGVDTEAFF.

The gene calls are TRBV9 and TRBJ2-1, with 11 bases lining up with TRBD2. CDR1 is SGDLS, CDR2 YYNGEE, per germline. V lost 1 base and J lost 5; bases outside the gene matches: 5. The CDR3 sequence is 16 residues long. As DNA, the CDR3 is TGTGCCAGCAGCGTATTAGCGGGAGGGCCCCACAATGAGCAGTTCTTC. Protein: CASSVLAGGPHNEQFF.

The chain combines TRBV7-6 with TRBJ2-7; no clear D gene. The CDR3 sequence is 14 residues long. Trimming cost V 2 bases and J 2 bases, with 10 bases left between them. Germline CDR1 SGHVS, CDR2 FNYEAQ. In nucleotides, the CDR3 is TGTGCCAGCAGCTTATACCCAGGTACCTACGAGCAGTACTTC. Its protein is CASSLYPGTYEQYF.

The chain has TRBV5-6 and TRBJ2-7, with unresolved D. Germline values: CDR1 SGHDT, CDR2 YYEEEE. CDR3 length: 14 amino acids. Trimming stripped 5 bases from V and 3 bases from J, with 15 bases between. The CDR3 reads CASSPRILNYEQYF. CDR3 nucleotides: TGTGCCAGCAGTCCGAGGATTTTGAACTACGAGCAGTACTTC.

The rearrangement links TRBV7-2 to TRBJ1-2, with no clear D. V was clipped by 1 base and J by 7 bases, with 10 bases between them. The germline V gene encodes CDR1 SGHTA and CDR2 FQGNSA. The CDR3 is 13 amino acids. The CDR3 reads CASSLEVIGGYTF. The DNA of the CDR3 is TGTGCCAGCAGCTTAGAGGTTATCGGTGGCTACACCTTC.

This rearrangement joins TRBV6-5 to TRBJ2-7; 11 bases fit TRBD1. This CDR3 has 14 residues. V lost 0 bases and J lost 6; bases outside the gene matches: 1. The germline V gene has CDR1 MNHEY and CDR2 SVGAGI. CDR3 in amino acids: CASSYSDRGPEQYF. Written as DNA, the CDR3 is TGTGCCAGCAGTTACTCGGACAGGGGGCCCGAGCAGTACTTC.

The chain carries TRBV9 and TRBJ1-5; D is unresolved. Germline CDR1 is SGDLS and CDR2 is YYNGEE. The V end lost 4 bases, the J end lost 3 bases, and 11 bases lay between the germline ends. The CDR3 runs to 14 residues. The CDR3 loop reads CASSTPTYNQPQHF. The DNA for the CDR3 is TGTGCCAGCAGCACCCCGACCTACAATCAGCCCCAGCATTTT.

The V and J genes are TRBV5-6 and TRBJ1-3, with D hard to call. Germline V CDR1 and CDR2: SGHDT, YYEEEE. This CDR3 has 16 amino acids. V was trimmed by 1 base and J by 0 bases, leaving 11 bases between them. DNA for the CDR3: TGTGCCAGCAGCTTGACCAGCCTCAGCTCTGGAAACACCATATATTTT. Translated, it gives CASSLTSLSSGNTIYF.

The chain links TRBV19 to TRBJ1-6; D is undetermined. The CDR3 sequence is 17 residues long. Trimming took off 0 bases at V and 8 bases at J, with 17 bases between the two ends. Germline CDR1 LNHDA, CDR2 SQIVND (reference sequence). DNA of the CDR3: TGTGCCAGTAGTATAGATCTGGCCAGTATACTCCATTCACCCCTCCACTTT. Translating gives CASSIDLASILHSPLHF.